In its sample, the clone carrying this TCR beta chain was seen many times. The sample is drawn from a study of metastatic and nonmetastatic thyroid tumors. Thyroid surgery had not been preceded by any treatment in any patient. Losses at the gene ends were 3 bases for V and 3 bases for J; bases not matched to a gene: 8. This CDR3 region has 17 residues. The germline gives CDR1 MNHEY, CDR2 SMNVEV (reference sequence). In the original analysis: A classifier for distant metastasis in papillary thyroid cancer was constructed using CDR3 differences observed across clinicopathological groups. TCRdb re-clonotyped the PCR reads through MiXCR. These V and J calls rely on TCRdb rather than the paper's analysis. The sample includes approximately 29,000 clones, around 30% of them seen just once.

The gene calls are TRBV27 and TRBJ2-5, with 12 positions matching TRBD2. This TCR came from a female donor with papillary thyroid cancer or a benign thyroid nodule (not recorded which). Some clones in this sample may be carry-over from other donors' samples. The sequenced sample was blood. The CDR3 DNA sequence: TGTGCCAGCAGTTTCCCGACTAGCGGGGGAAGGGAAGAGACCCAGTACTTC. Translating gives CASSFPTSGGREETQYF.